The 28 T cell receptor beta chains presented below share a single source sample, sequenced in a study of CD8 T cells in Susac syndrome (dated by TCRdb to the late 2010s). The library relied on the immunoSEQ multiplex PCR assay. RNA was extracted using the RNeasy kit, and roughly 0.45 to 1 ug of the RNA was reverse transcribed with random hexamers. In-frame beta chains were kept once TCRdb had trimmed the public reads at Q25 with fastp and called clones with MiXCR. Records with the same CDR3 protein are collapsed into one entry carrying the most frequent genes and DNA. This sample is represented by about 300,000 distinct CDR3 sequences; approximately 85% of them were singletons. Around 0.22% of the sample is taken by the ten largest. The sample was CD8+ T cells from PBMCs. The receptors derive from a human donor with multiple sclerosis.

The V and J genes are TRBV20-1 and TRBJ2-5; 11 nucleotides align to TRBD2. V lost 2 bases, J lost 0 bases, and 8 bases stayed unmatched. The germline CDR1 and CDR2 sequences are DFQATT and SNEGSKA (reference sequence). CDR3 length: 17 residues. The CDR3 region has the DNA TGCAGTGCTAGAATGTCGACGACTAGCGGGAACCAAGAGACCCAGTACTTC. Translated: CSARMSTTSGNQETQYF.

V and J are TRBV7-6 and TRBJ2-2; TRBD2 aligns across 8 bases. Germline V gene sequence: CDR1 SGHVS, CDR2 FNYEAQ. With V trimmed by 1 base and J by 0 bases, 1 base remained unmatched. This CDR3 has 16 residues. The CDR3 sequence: CASSLELAANTGELFF. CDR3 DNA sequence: TGTGCCAGCAGCTTAGAACTAGCGGCGAACACCGGGGAGCTGTTTTTT. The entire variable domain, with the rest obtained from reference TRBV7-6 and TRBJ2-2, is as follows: GAGVSQSPRYKVTKRGQDVALRCDPISGHVSLYWYRQALGQGPEFLTYFNYEAQQDKSGLPNDRFSAERPEGSISTLTIQRTEQRDSAMYRCASSLELAANTGELFFGEGSRLTVL.

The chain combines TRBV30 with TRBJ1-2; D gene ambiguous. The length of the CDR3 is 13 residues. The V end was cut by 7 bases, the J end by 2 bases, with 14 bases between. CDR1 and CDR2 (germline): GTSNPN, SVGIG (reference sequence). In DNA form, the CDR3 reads TGTGCCTTTAATCCCACGTTCAACTATGGCTACACCTTC. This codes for CAFNPTFNYGYTF.

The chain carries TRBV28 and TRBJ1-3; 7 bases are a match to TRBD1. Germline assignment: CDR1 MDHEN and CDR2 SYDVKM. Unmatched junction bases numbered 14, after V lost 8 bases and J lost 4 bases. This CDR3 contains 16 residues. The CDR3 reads CASFSTGKFSGNTIYF. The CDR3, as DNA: TGTGCCAGCTTTTCGACAGGGAAGTTTTCAGGAAACACCATATATTTT.

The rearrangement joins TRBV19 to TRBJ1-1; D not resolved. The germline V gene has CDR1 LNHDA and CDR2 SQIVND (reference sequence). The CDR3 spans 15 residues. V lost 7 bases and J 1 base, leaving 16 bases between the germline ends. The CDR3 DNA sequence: TGTGCCAGTACCACATCAGAGCCAGGGAACACTGAAGCTTTCTTT. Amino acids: CASTTSEPGNTEAFF.

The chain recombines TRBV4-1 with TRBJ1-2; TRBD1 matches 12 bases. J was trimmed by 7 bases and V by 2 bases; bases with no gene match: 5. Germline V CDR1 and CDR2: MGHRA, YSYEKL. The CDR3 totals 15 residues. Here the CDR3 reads CASSQTGTGGFGYTF. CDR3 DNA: TGCGCCAGCAGCCAAACCGGGACAGGGGGCTTTGGCTACACCTTC.

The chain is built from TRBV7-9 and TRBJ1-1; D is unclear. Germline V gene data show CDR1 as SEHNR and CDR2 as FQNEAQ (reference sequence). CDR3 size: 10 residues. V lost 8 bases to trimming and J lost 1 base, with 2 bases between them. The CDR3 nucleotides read TGTGCCAGCCGGAACACTGAAGCTTTCTTT. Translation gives CASRNTEAFF.

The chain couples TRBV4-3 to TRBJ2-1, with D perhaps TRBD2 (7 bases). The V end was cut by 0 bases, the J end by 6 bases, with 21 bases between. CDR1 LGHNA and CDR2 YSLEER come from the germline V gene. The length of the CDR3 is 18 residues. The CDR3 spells CASSQDQWTGGGVNEQFF. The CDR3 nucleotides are TGCGCCAGCAGCCAAGATCAATGGACGGGGGGCGGGGTCAATGAGCAGTTCTTC.

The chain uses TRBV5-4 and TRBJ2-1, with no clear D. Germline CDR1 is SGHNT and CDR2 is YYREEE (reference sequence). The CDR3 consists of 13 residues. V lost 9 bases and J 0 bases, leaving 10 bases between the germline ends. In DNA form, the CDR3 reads TGTGCCACCGCAACGCCCTCCTACAATGAGCAGTTCTTC. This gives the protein CATATPSYNEQFF.

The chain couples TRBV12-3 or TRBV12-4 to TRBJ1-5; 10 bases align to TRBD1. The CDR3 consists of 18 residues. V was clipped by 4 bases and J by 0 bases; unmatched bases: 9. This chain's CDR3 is CASSSPRDRGYSNQPQHF. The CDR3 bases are TGTGCCAGCAGTTCACCTCGGGACAGGGGCTATAGCAATCAGCCCCAGCATTTT.

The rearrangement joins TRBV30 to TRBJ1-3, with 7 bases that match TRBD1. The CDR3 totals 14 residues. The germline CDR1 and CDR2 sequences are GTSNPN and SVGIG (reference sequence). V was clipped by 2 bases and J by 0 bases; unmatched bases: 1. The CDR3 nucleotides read TGTGCCTGGAGTTGGGACAGCTCTGGAAACACCATATATTTT. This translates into CAWSWDSSGNTIYF.

The DNA for the CDR3 is TGCGCCAGCAGCCAAAAATGGGGACAGTTCTATGGCTACACCTTC. This translates into CASSQKWGQFYGYTF. The chain employs TRBV4-3 and TRBJ1-2; 7 nucleotides line up with TRBD1. V shed 2 bases and J 4 bases; nucleotides not matched to a gene: 7. The length of the CDR3 is 15 residues. The germline V gene has CDR1 LGHNA and CDR2 YSLEER.

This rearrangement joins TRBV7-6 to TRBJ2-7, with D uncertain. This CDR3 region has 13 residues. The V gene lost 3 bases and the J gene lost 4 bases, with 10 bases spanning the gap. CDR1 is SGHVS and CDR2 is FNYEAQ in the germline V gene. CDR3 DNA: TGTGCCAGCAGCTTTAGGGTCGATTACGAGCAGTACTTC. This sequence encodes CASSFRVDYEQYF.

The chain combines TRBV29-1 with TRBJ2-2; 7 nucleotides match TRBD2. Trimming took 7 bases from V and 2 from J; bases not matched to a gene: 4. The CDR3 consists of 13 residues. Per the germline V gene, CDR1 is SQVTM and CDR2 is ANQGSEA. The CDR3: CSAIAGNTGELFF. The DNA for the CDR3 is TGCAGCGCCATAGCGGGCAACACCGGGGAGCTGTTTTTT.

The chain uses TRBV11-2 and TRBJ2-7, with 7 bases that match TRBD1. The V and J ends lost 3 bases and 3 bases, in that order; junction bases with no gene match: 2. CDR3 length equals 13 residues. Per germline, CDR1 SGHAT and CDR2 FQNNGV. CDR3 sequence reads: CASSFDRDYEQYF. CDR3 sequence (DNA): TGTGCCAGCAGCTTCGACAGGGACTACGAGCAGTACTTC. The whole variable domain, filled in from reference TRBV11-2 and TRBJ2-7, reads EAGVAQSPRYKIIEKRQSVAFWCNPISGHATLYWYQQILGQGPKLLIQFQNNGVVDDSQLPKDRFSAERLKGVDSTLKIQPAKLEDSAVYLCASSFDRDYEQYFGPGTRLTVT.

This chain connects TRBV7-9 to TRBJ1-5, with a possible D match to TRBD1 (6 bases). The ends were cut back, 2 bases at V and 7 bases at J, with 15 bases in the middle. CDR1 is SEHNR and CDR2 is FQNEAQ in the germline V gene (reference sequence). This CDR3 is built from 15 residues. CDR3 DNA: TGTGCCAGCAGCTTATGGGACACCTTGGAACAGCCCCAGCATTTT. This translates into CASSLWDTLEQPQHF.

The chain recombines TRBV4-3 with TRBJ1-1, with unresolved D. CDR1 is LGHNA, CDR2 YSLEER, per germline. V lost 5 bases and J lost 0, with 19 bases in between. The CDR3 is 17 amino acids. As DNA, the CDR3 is TGCGCCAGCAGCTTCCGGGGAGGCCGAACCATGAACACTGAAGCTTTCTTT. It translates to CASSFRGGRTMNTEAFF.

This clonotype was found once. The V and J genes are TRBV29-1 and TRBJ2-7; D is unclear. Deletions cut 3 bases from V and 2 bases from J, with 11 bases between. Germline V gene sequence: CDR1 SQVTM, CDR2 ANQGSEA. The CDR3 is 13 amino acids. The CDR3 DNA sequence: TGCAGCGTTGACGGAGACCTACCCTACGAGCAGTACTTC. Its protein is CSVDGDLPYEQYF.

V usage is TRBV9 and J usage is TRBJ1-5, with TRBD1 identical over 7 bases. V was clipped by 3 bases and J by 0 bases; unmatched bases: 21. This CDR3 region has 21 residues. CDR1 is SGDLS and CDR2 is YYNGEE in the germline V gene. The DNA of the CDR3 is TGTGCCAGCAGCGCCCAGCCGGGGAGACAGGGCCGTTCCTCTAGCAATCAGCCCCAGCATTTT. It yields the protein CASSAQPGRQGRSSSNQPQHF. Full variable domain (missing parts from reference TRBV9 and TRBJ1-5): DSGVTQTPKHLITATGQRVTLRCSPRSGDLSVYWYQQSLDQGLQFLIQYYNGEERAKGNILERFSAQQFPDLHSELNLSSLELGDSALYFCASSAQPGRQGRSSSNQPQHFGDGTRLSIL.

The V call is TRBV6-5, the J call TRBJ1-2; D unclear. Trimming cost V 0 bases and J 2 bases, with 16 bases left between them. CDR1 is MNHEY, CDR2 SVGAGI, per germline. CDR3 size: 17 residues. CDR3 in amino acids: CASSYSWGIGDNYGYTF. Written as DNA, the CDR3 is TGTGCCAGCAGTTACTCATGGGGAATAGGAGACAACTATGGCTACACCTTC.

The CDR3 DNA reads as TGTGCCAGCAGCTTAGGGCTGTCGGTTCCTGGCTACACCTTC. Protein product: CASSLGLSVPGYTF. V is TRBV7-8 and J is TRBJ1-2; D remains ambiguous. The germline CDR1 and CDR2 sequences are SGHVS and FQNEAQ. The V end was cut by 1 base, the J end by 7 bases, with 13 bases between. CDR3 size: 14 residues.

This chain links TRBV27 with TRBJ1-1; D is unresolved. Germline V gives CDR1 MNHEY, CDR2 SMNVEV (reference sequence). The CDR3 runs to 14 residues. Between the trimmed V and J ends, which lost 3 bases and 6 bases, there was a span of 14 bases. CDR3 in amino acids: CASSFLQSDAEAFF. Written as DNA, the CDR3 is TGTGCCAGCAGTTTCCTACAATCTGACGCTGAAGCTTTCTTT.

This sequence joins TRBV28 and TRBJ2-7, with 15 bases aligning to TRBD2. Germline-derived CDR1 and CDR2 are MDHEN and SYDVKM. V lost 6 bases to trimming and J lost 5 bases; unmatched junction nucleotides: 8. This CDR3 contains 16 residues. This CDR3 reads CASSLGLAGGLNEQYF. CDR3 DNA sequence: TGTGCCAGCAGCCTCGGACTAGCGGGAGGGTTAAACGAGCAGTACTTC.

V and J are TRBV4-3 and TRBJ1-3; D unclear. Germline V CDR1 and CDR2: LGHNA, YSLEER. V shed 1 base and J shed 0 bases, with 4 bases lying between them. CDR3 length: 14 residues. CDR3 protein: CASSQVGSGNTIYF. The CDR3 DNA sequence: TGCGCCAGCAGCCAAGTGGGCTCTGGAAACACCATATATTTT.

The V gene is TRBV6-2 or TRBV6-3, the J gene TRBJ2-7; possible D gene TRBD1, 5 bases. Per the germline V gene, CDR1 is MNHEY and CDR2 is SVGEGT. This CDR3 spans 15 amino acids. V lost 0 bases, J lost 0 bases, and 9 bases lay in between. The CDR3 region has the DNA TGTGCCAGCAGTTACTCCCAGGGCAGCTCCTACGAGCAGTACTTC. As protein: CASSYSQGSSYEQYF.

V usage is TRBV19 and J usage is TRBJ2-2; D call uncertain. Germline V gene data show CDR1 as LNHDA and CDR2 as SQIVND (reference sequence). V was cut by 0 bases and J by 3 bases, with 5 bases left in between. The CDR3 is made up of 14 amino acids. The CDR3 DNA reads TGTGCCAGTAGTATAGACGGTTACACCGGGGAGCTGTTTTTT. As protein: CASSIDGYTGELFF.

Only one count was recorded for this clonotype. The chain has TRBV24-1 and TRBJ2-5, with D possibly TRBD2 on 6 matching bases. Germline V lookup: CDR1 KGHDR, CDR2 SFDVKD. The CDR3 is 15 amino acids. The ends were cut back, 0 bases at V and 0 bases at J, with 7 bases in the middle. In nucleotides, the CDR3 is TGTGCCACCAGTGATTTGGGAGGGGACCAAGAGACCCAGTACTTC. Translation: CATSDLGGDQETQYF.

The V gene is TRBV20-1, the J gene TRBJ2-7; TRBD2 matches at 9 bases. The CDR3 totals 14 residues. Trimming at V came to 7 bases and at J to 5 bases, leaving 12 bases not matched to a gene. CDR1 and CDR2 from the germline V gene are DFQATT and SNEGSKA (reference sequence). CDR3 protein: CSGERLAGFNEQYF. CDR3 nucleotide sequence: TGCAGTGGGGAGAGGCTAGCGGGATTCAACGAGCAGTACTTC.